Each of the 10 T cell receptor beta chains below was sequenced from the same sample in a study of shared clonotypes between healthy human individuals. This table comes from immunoSEQ multiplex PCR, and its TCRdb copy is limited to in-frame clones, with some not included. Of 550,000 to 800,000 clones listed, roughly 91% are singletons. The source material was memory CD8+ T cells from PBMCs. Subset given: CD45RO+ cells pooled with CCR7-negative TemRA cells. The source of these receptors is a young man in good health. Some clones in this sample may be carry-over from other donors' samples.

V gene TRBV5-6 combines with J gene TRBJ2-1; 7 bases line up with TRBD1. Per the germline V gene, CDR1 is SGHDT and CDR2 is YYEEEE. V shed 3 bases, J shed 8 bases, and the junction held 8 bases outside the gene matches. The CDR3 is 14 amino acids. The CDR3 loop is CASSYETGYHEQFF. The CDR3 nucleotides read TGTGCCAGCAGCTACGAGACAGGGTACCATGAGCAGTTCTTC.

The chain couples TRBV19 to TRBJ2-3; 15 bases agree with TRBD2. The CDR3 contains 19 residues. Looked up from germline, CDR1 is LNHDA and CDR2 is SQIVND (reference sequence). Trimming removed 7 bases from V and 0 bases from J; junction bases left unmatched: 11. The CDR3 DNA reads as TGTGCCAGTACCATCCGGGGGACTAGCGGGAGGTGGAGCACAGATACGCAGTATTTT. It is translated as CASTIRGTSGRWSTDTQYF.

J is TRBJ2-3 and V is TRBV5-6; 7 bases agree with TRBD2. The germline gives CDR1 SGHDT, CDR2 YYEEEE. The CDR3 runs 15 residues. V lost 4 bases to trimming and J lost 2 bases; unmatched junction nucleotides: 7. The CDR3 DNA sequence: TGTGCCAGCAGCGTGAGGGAGGGCTCCACAGATACGCAGTATTTT. This sequence encodes CASSVREGSTDTQYF.

The chain joins TRBV5-4 to TRBJ1-5; weak D call: TRBD1 (5 bases). The CDR3 contains 16 residues. Trimming left V 3 bases short and J 9 bases short, with 22 bases between. Germline V gene lookup returns CDR1 SGHNT and CDR2 YYREEE (reference sequence). As DNA, the CDR3 is TGTGCCAGCAGCTCGGGCCCCGGGACGGCGGGGAGGCCCCAGCATTTT. Its protein product is CASSSGPGTAGRPQHF.

This clone was seen only a few times. The rearrangement uses TRBV5-1 and TRBJ1-1, with a weak D call TRBD1 (6 bases). Germline loops: CDR1 SGHRS, CDR2 YFSETQ. The CDR3 has 13 amino acids. V lost 4 bases, J lost 4 bases, and 11 bases lay in between. This chain's CDR3 is CASSISGVTEAFF. CDR3 DNA sequence: TGCGCCAGCAGCATATCAGGGGTCACTGAAGCTTTCTTT.

This chain connects TRBV13 to TRBJ2-5, with TRBD1 matching over 7 bases. Germline CDR1 reads PRHDT; CDR2 reads FYEKMQ (reference sequence). CDR3 length: 16 residues. The V and J ends lost 3 bases and 4 bases, in that order; junction bases with no gene match: 11. Here the CDR3 DNA reads TGTGCCAGCAGCTTCAGAGACAGGGCCCCTGGAGAGACCCAGTACTTC. Translating gives CASSFRDRAPGETQYF.

The V call is TRBV5-5, the J call TRBJ1-1; D is undetermined. The CDR3 consists of 14 residues. Germline lookup yields CDR1 SGHKS and CDR2 YYEKEE (reference sequence). The V end lost 0 bases, the J end lost 1 base, and 7 bases lay between the germline ends. The CDR3 reads CASSLGGKNTEAFF. The CDR3, as DNA: TGTGCCAGCAGCTTGGGTGGGAAGAACACTGAAGCTTTCTTT.

A word on this clone: Other DNA sequences in the sample encode the same CDR3. The V call is TRBV9, the J call TRBJ2-2; no reliable D call. The ends were cut back, 3 bases at V and 5 bases at J, with 5 bases in the middle. The CDR3 is 12 residues long. CDR1 and CDR2 (germline): SGDLS, YYNGEE. CDR3 DNA sequence: TGTGCCAGCAGCGCGGGTACCGGGGAGCTGTTTTTT. Residues: CASSAGTGELFF.

This chain links TRBV10-2 with TRBJ1-2; D is perhaps TRBD1 (5 bases). From germline, CDR1 is WSHSY and CDR2 SAAADI. Trimming took 3 bases from V and 4 from J, leaving 15 bases between them. CDR3 length equals 15 residues. This CDR3 is CASSERDSGPYGYTF. The DNA of the CDR3 is TGCGCCAGCAGTGAACGGGACTCCGGTCCCTATGGCTACACCTTC.

The V call is TRBV27, the J call TRBJ1-1, with no clear D. V dropped 0 bases and J dropped 4 bases, with 15 bases sitting between them. CDR1 is MNHEY, CDR2 SMNVEV, per germline (reference sequence). The CDR3 loop spans 16 amino acids. CDR3 in amino acids: CASSLSGTSTRTEAFF. The CDR3 nucleotides read TGTGCCAGCAGTTTATCGGGCACTTCCACTCGCACTGAAGCTTTCTTT.